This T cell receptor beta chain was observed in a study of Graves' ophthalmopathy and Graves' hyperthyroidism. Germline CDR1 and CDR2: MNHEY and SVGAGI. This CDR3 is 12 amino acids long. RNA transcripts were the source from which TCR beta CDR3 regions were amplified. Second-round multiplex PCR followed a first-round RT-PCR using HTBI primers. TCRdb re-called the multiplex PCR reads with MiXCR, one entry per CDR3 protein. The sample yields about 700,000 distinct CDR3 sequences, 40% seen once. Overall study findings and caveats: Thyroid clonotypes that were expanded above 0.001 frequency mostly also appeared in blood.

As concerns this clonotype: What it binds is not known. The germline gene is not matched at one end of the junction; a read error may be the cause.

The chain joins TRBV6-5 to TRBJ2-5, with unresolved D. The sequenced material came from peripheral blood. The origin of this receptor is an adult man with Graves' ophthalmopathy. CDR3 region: CASNYYGETQYF. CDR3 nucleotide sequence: TGTGCCAGCAATTACTATGGAGAGACCCAGTACTTC.